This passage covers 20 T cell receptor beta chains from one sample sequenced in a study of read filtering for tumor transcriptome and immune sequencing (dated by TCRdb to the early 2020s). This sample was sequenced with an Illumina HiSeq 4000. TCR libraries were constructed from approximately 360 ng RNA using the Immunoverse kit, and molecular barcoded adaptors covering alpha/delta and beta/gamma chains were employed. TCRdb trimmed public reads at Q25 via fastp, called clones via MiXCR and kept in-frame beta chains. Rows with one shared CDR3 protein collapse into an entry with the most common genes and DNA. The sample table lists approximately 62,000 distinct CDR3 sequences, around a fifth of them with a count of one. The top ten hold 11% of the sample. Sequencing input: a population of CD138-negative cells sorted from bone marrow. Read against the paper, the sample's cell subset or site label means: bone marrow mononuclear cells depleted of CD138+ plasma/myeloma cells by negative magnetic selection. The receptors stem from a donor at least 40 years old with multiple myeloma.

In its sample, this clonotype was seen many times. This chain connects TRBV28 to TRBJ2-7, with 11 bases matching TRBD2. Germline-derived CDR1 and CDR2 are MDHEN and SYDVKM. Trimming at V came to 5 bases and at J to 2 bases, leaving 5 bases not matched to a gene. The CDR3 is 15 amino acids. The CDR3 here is CASSQTSGNTYEQYF. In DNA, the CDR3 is TGTGCCAGCAGTCAGACTAGCGGGAACACCTACGAGCAGTACTTC.

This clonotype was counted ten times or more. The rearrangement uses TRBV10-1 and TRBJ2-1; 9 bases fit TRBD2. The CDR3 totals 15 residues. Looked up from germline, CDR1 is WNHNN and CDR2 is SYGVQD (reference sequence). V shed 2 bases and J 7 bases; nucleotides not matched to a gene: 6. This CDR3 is CASSEVAGEGNEQFF. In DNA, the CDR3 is TGCGCCAGCAGTGAGGTAGCGGGAGAAGGGAATGAGCAGTTCTTC.

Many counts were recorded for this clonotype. The CDR3 region has the DNA TGCAGTGCTAGTTCTACGGAGTATGGCTACACCTTC. Translated, it gives CSASSTEYGYTF. V and J are TRBV20-1 and TRBJ1-2; D unclear. V was cut by 3 bases and J by 5 bases, with 10 bases left in between. The CDR3 totals 12 residues. CDR1 DFQATT and CDR2 SNEGSKA come from the germline V gene (reference sequence).

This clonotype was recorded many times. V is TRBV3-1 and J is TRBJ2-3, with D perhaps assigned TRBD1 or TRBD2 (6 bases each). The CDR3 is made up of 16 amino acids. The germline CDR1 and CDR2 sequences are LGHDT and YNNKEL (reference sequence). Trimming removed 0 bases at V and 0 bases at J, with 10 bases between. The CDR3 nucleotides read TGTGCCAGCAGCCAAGATACAGGGACTAGCACAGATACGCAGTATTTT. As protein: CASSQDTGTSTDTQYF.

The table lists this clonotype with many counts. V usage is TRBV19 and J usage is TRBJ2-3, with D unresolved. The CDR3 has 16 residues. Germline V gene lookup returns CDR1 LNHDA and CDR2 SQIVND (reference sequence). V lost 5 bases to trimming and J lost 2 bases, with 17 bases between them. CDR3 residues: CASSPTPHRPTDTQYF. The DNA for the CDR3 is TGTGCCAGTAGTCCTACCCCCCACCGCCCCACAGATACGCAGTATTTT.

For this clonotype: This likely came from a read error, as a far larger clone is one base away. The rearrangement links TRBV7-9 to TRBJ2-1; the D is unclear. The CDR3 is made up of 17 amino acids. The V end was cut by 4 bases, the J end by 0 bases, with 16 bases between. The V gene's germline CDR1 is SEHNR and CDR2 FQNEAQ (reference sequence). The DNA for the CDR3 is TGTGCCAGCAGCTCGTCGACTGGCGGAACCTCCTACAATGAGCAGTTCTTC. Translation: CASSSSTGGTSYNEQFF.

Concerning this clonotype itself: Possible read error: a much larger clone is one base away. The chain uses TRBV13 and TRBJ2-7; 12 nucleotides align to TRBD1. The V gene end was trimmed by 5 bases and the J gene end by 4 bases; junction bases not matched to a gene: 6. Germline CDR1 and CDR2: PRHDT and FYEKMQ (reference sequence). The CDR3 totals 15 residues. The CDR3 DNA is TGTGCCAGCAGCCCAAGGGACAGGGGGCGGTACGAGCAGTACTTC. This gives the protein CASSPRDRGRYEQYF.

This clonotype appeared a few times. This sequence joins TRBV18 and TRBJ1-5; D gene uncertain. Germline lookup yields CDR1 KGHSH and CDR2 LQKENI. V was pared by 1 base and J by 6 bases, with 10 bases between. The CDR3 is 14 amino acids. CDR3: CASSPLANTQPQHF. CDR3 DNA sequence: TGTGCCAGCTCACCACTGGCCAATACTCAGCCCCAGCATTTT.

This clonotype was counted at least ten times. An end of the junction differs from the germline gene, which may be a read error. The CDR3 sequence: CVSSQDPAGGPDEQYF. The CDR3 DNA sequence: TGCGTCAGCAGCCAAGATCCAGCGGGAGGGCCTGACGAGCAGTACTTC. The chain is built from TRBV4-1 and TRBJ2-7; TRBD2 matches 10 bases. CDR1 MGHRA and CDR2 YSYEKL come from the germline V gene. The CDR3 covers 16 residues.

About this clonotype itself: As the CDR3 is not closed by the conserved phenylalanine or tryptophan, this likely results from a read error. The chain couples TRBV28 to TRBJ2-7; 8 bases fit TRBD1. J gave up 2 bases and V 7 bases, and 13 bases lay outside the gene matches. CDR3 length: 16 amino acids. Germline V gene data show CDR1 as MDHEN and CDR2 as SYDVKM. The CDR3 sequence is CASTLGTGTGTYEQYL. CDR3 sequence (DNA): TGTGCCAGCACTCTCGGCACCGGGACAGGTACCTACGAGCAGTACCTC.

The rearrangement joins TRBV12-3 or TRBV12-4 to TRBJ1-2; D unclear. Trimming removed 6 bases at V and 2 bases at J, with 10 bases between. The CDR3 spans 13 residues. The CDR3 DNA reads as TGTGCCAGCAGCCGAGACACAAACTATGGCTACACCTTC. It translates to CASSRDTNYGYTF.

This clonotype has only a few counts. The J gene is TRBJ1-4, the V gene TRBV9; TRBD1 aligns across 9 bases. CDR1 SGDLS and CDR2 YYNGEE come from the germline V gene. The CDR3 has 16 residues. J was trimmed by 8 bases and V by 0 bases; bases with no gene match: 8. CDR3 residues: CASSVALGTGNEKLFF. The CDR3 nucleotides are TGTGCCAGCAGCGTAGCCTTGGGGACAGGGAACGAAAAACTGTTTTTT.

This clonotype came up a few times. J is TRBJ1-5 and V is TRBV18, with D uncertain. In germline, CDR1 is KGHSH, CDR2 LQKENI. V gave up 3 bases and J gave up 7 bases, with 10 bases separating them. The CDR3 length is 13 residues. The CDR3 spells CASSPESSQPQHF. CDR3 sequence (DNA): TGTGCCAGCTCACCCGAGTCTTCCCAGCCCCAGCATTTT.

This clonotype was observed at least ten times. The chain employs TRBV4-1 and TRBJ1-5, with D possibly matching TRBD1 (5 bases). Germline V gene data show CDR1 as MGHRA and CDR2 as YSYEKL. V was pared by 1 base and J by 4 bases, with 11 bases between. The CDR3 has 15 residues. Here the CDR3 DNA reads TGCGCCAGCAGCCAAGCGGTGGCAGGGAATCAGCCCCAGCATTTT. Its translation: CASSQAVAGNQPQHF.

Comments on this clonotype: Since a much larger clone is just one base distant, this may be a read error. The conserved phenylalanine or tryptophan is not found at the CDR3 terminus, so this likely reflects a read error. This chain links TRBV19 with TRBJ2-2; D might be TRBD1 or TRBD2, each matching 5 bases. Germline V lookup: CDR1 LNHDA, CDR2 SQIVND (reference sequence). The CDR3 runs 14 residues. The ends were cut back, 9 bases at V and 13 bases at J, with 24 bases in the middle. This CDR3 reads CARDPGPGYEGLFY. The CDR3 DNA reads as TGTGCCAGAGATCCGGGACCGGGATATGAAGGGCTGTTTTAT.

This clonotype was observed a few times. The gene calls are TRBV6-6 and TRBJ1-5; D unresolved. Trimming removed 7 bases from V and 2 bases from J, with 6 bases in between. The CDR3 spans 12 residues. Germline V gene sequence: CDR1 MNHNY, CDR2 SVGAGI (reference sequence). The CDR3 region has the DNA TGTGCCAGCATTGGGGGCAATCAGCCCCAGCATTTT. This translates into CASIGGNQPQHF.

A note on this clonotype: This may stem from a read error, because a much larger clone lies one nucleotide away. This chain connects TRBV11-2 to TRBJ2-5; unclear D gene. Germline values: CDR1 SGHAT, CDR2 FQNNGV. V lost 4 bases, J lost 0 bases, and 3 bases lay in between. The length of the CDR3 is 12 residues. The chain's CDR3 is CASSSDQETQYF. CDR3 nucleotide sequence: TGTGCCAGCAGCTCCGACCAAGAGACCCAGTACTTC. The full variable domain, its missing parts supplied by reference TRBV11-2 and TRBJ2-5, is EAGVAQSPRYKIIEKRQSVAFWCNPISGHATLYWYQQILGQGPKLLIQFQNNGVVDDSQLPKDRFSAERLKGVDSTLKIQPAKLEDSAVYLCASSSDQETQYFGPGTRLLVL.

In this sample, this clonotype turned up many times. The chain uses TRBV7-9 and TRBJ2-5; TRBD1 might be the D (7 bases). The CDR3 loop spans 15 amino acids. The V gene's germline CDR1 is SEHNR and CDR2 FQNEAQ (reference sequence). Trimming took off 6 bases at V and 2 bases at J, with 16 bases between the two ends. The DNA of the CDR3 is TGTGCCAGCAGACCCCCAGGGGGGCAACAAGAGACCCAGTACTTC. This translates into CASRPPGGQQETQYF.

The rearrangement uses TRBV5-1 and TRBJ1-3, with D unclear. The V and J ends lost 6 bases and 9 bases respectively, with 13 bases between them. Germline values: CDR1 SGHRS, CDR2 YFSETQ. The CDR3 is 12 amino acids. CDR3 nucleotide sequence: TGCGCCAGCAAGGACCGTGGTGCCACCATATATTTT. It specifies CASKDRGATIYF. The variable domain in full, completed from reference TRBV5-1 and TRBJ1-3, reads KAGVTQTPRYLIKTRGQQVTLSCSPISGHRSVSWYQQTPGQGLQFLFEYFSETQRNKGNFPGRFSGRQFSNSRSEMNVSTLELGDSALYLCASKDRGATIYFGEGSWLTVV.

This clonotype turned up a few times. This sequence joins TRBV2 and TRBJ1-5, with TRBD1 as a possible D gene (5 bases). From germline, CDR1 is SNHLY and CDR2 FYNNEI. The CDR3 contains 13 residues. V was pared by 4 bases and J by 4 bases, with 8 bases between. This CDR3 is CASSAQENQPQHF. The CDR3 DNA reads TGTGCCAGCAGTGCACAGGAAAATCAGCCCCAGCATTTT.